This T cell receptor beta chain was documented in a study of CD8 T cells in Susac syndrome. This clonotype appeared once. What it recognizes is unknown. TEMRA cells were enriched by FACS, and CD4+ and CD8+ T cells were negatively isolated. This CDR3 has 13 residues. V was pared by 3 bases and J by 0 bases, with 5 bases between. Random hexamers served to reverse transcribe roughly 0.45 to 1 ug RNA. By means of immunoSEQ multiplex PCR, TCR beta CDR3 spanning 54 Vbeta and 13 Jbeta underwent amplification. TCRdb processed the immunoSEQ multiplex PCR reads anew with MiXCR; each CDR3 protein has one entry. The repertoire includes 140,000 to 150,000 distinct CDR3 sequences, roughly 96% of them detected once, and around 0.12% sits in the top ten. Study-level points and caveats: It was acknowledged in the study that its TCR sequencing and HLA analysis involved a relatively small number of individuals.

The V and J genes are TRBV12-3 or TRBV12-4 and TRBJ1-1, with no clear D. The sequence came from a human donor with multiple sclerosis. Sequencing input: CD4+ T cells from PBMCs. The CDR3: CASSFGLNTEAFF. CDR3 DNA: TGTGCCAGCAGTTTCGGGCTGAACACTGAAGCTTTCTTT.